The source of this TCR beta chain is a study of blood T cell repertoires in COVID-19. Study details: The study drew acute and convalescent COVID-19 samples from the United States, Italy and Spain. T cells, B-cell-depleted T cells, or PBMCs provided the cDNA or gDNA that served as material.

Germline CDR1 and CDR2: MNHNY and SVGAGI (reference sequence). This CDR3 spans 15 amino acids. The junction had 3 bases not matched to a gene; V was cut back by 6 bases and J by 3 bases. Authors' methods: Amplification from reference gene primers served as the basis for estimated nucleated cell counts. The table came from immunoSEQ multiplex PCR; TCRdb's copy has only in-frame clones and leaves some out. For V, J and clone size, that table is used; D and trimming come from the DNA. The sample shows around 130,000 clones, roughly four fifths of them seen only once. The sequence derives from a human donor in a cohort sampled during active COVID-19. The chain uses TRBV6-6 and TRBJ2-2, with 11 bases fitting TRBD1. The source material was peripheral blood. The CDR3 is CASRSGQGDTGELFF. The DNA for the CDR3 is TGTGCCAGCAGGTCGGGACAGGGGGACACCGGGGAGCTGTTTTTT.